This T cell receptor (beta chain) was identified in a study of cytomegalovirus exposure and HLA in healthy donors (dated by TCRdb to about 2017). The study in broad terms: In an earlier analysis of approximately 640 of the donors, approximately 260 Gb of sequence data and 90 million to 120 million unique TCR beta sequences from roughly 180 million T cells were reported. The number of donors typed differed by locus, with roughly 620-630 for A, B, C, DRB1 and DQB1, 522 for DQA1, 600 to 610 for DPA1, and under 490 for DPB1. Donor age, sex, ethnicity and CMV serostatus were compiled alongside the repertoire data. HLA typing covered class I and class II loci at four-digit resolution. In the later analysis, no new phenotypic data were used to find candidate immune exposures; instead, reliance was placed on TCR beta sequences and their occurrence across donors. A later analysis re-analyzed previously published TCR beta repertoires from roughly 600 donors and added high-resolution HLA genotyping to study TCR occurrence patterns. In addition to the first cohort of hundreds of subjects, a separate validation cohort of approximately 130 different subjects was used. Among about 400 genotyped donors of the cohort, an average of about 240,000 unique TCR beta nucleotide sequences was sequenced per donor, of which 15% to 20% were non-productive. The study combined high-throughput TCR immunosequencing, statistical association of individual TCRs with disease status, and machine learning to predict cytomegalovirus infection status. An early release that covered 500 to 800 HLA-typed donors contained approximately 300 gigabases of sequencing data and around 85 million unique TCR sequences. A later genetic analysis used genome-wide SNP genotypes for about 55% of the 666 donors, treating that subset as a discovery cohort. The genetic ancestry cluster associated with self-reported Caucasian donors included approximately 85% of the roughly 360 genotyped donors. Every repertoire in the discovery cohort had been generated on one and the same sequencing platform. The T cell repertoires of around 670 subjects were profiled by immunosequencing and related to cytomegalovirus serostatus. The study was designed to test whether signatures of past pathogen exposure could be identified by cataloging public T cell receptors. An earlier analysis of about 600 of the donors used high-throughput TCR beta sequencing to judge whether each TCR beta V gene segment behaved as functional or pseudogenic. Four to six DR-DQ haplotypes were handled as single units for association and clustering, since linkage in the cohort was strong.

With regard to this clone: It has no known antigen specificity. The sample holds no much larger clone one base away, and base qualities are not on file.

CDR1 and CDR2, per the germline V gene, are LGHNA and YSLEER. The junction shows trimming of 3 bases on V and 7 bases on J, plus 19 bases between the germline ends. From its cysteine to its phenylalanine, the CDR3 spans 15 amino acids. Only the CDR3 portion is preserved as DNA: 45 bases, with reading frame beginning at the first base. Library prep was done by the immunoSEQ multiplex PCR assay. The multiplex PCR relied on a mix of 60 forward primers for TCR Vbeta segments and 13 reverse primers for TCR Jbeta segments. Amplification of the CDR3 region of rearranged TCR beta genes was performed with a multiplex PCR assay on genomic DNA. Amplified TCR beta libraries were sequenced as 87-base-pair reads on the Illumina HiSeq System. As for the authors' bioinformatics: A later analysis tallied around 82 million unique TCR beta chains across the 660 or so repertoires, and some 10 million of those chains were shared by two or more donors. Raw reads were error-corrected and collapsed into unique sequences by a nearest-neighbor algorithm in which closely related sequences were merged to remove PCR and sequencing errors. CDR3 sequences were aligned to IMGT reference sequences to assign V, D and J gene segments. For a sequence to be retained, at least a six-nucleotide match to both a V gene segment and a J gene segment was required. Rearrangements were classified as productive when the CDR3 lacked stop codons and remained in frame with V and J, and all other rearrangements were classified as non-productive. Following IMGT convention, CDR3 was defined as the stretch from the second conserved V-encoded cysteine to the conserved J-encoded phenylalanine. In an earlier analysis of approximately 590 of the donors, sequences lacking an unambiguous match to a single V gene segment were excluded. An earlier analysis of 587 of the donors called V segments functional above 56.7% productive rearrangements and segregating when the between-donor standard deviation exceeded 5%. A statistical classification framework was developed to diagnose cytomegalovirus status using the catalog of TCR beta chain sequences. A later analysis assigned V and J genes by comparing TCR nucleotide sequences with IMGT/GENE-DB human TR gene sequences. The TCRdist pipeline was used in a later analysis to assign CDR3 sequences and most-parsimonious VDJ recombination scenarios. In a later analysis, every TCR beta chain was defined by the combination of its CDR3 amino acid sequence and its V-gene family, and reads without a unique V-gene family were dropped. As a way to deal with suspected cross-contamination and a sequencing artifact, a later analysis dropped more than 500 nucleotide sequences that were highly shared and had low generation probability. For each public chain, a later analysis derived a clonal expansion index from normalized ranks of inferred template counts within each repertoire. Generation probabilities in a later analysis came from a VDJ recombination model fitted to out-of-frame rearrangements, and those results were checked against IGoR. Hypergeometric tests were used in a later analysis to score TCR-TCR, TCR-HLA and TCR-CMV co-occurrence, with a repertoire-size bias correction applied to the TCR pairs. False discovery rates were estimated in a later analysis by permuting HLA or CMV assignments 20 times. In a later analysis, co-occurring TCRs were grouped with DBSCAN, and TCRdist sequence similarity was added when clustering was performed within HLA-allele-positive subsets. Repertoires with fewer than 30,000 or more than 120,000 public chains, plus five repertoires with anomalous nucleotide sharing, were excluded from co-occurrence clustering. TCRdb obtained this table from immuneACCESS and retained in-frame rearrangements with V and J assigned. These tables miss some clones; where compared with another copy, unresolved V genes account for less than half of the shortfall, and the remainder is unexplained. V and J calls and clone size follow that table, whereas D and trimming were derived from the DNA. For this sample there are 100,000 to 150,000 clones; around three quarters appear just once. The ten top clones hold around 1.9% of the sample.

The cohort consisted of more than 650 healthy bone marrow donors. Cohort members were all nominally healthy when sampled, although unrecorded immune exposures were likely present. The donor was CMV seronegative and was included in the group of a few hundred seronegative cohort members. A peripheral blood sample was collected from each donor, and TCR beta sequencing was performed on peripheral blood mononuclear cells. The Qiagen DNeasy Blood Extraction Kit was used to extract genomic DNA from the blood cell samples. General findings and caveats noted by the study authors: The 87-base-pair reads could not distinguish some IMGT-functional V segments, including TRBV6-2 and TRBV6-3, so those segments were excluded. When HLA alleles, especially DR and DQ, strongly co-occurred, TCR associations were difficult to assign to individual alleles. In a later analysis, HLA-associated TCR beta chains were found to be more clonally expanded and to have lower generation probabilities than equally common non-associated chains. In the study, 164 TCR beta chains were listed as associated with cytomegalovirus. Because some donors lacked HLA typing at each locus, the association tests relied only on the typed subset. The authors suggested that the approach could potentially be generalized to other disease states and immunological phenotypes. Several of the top co-occurrence clusters appeared to be linked to parvovirus B19, influenza, CMV and Epstein-Barr virus, according to a later analysis. Correlated functional status among segregating V segments might reflect linkage disequilibrium, but an unknown experimental factor could not be ruled out. Broadly in line with IMGT annotations, most TCR beta V segments showed up in productive rearrangements about 87% or about 30% of the time in an earlier analysis of several hundred of the donors. In a later genetic analysis, a missense DCLRE1C variant was associated with V-gene and J-gene trimming of TCR beta chains, and the association was replicated in an independent cohort. A further reported finding was that TCR beta sequences accurately predicted the HLA-A and HLA-B alleles for most subjects in the first cohort. Cytomegalovirus status was reported to be diagnosed by the classifier with high specificity and sensitivity in both the original and validation cohorts. A later genetic analysis reported fewer N-insertions in productive TCRs among donors in an Asian-associated ancestry cluster than the roughly 640-donor mean. A few of the identified cytomegalovirus-associated TCR beta chains were confirmed in vitro to be specific for cytomegalovirus antigens. At a false discovery rate of 0.05, a later analysis linked 15,000 to 20,000 TCR beta sequences to specific HLA alleles. Most TCR sequences were observed very rarely across donors, whereas some public TCRs were present in many individuals. In a later analysis, TCR association rates were found to vary across HLA loci, with the most associated TCRs seen for DRB1 alleles and the fewest for HLA-C alleles. This cohort had only TCR beta chains sequenced, and the lack of alpha or paired-chain data limited which features could be detected. Presence/absence analyses assumed roughly uniform sequencing depth across donors, an assumption that may not hold. The sequencing pipeline was judged likely to have produced a cluster of highly shared sequence variants as a technical artifact. For the cohort, immune exposure information was limited to CMV serostatus. Over 15 rarely observed V segments, including chromosome 9 orphons, were excluded from the earlier analysis of some 590 of the donors because counts were too low. According to a later analysis, most CMV-associated TCR beta chains appeared to be HLA-restricted, and the HLA associations seemed to be driven largely by CMV exposure.

This chain is built from TRBV4-3 and TRBJ2-7; a tentative D call is TRBD1 (6 bases match). This clonotype was obtained from a woman aged 50 to 60 in good health and CMV-seronegative. The sequenced material came from PBMCs. The CDR3 protein sequence reads: CASSHENRVDREQYF. The sequence in DNA is TGCGCCAGCAGCCATGAAAACAGGGTGGACAGAGAGCAGTACTTC.